This TCR beta chain stems from a study of blood T cell repertoires in COVID-19. Assay: immunoSEQ multiplex PCR; the TCRdb copy retains only in-frame clones and omits some. The sample has 150,000 to 200,000 clones, about 85% seen once. This clone has only one observation. The V gene end was trimmed by 6 bases and the J gene end by 7 bases; junction bases not matched to a gene: 12. Germline V CDR1 and CDR2: SGHDT, YYEEEE. CDR3 size: 14 residues. Sequenced material: PBMCs or T cells enriched from blood (not recorded which). The chain couples TRBV5-6 to TRBJ1-1, with 7 bases fitting TRBD1. The source is a woman between 50 and 59 years old who had recovered from COVID-19. The CDR3 is CASTLRQGLNEAFF. CDR3 nucleotide sequence: TGTGCCAGCACCTTACGACAGGGCCTGAATGAAGCTTTCTTT.